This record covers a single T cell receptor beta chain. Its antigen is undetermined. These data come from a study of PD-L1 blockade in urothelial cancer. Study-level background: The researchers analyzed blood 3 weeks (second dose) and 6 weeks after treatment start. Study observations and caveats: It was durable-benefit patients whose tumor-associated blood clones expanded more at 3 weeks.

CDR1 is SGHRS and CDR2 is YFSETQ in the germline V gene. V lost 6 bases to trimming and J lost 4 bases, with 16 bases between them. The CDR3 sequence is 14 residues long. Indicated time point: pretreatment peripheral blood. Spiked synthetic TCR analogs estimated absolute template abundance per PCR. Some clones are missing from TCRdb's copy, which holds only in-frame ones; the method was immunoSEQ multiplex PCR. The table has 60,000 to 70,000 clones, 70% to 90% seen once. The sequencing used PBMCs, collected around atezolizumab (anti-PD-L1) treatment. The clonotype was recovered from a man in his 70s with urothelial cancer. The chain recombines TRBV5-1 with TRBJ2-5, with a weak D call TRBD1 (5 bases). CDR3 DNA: TGCGCCAGCACCCCCGGCAGGGTCGGAGAGACCCAGTACTTC. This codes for CASTPGRVGETQYF. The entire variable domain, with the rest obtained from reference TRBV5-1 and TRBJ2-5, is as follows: KAGVTQTPRYLIKTRGQQVTLSCSPISGHRSVSWYQQTPGQGLQFLFEYFSETQRNKGNFPGRFSGRQFSNSRSEMNVSTLELGDSALYLCASTPGRVGETQYFGPGTRLLVL.